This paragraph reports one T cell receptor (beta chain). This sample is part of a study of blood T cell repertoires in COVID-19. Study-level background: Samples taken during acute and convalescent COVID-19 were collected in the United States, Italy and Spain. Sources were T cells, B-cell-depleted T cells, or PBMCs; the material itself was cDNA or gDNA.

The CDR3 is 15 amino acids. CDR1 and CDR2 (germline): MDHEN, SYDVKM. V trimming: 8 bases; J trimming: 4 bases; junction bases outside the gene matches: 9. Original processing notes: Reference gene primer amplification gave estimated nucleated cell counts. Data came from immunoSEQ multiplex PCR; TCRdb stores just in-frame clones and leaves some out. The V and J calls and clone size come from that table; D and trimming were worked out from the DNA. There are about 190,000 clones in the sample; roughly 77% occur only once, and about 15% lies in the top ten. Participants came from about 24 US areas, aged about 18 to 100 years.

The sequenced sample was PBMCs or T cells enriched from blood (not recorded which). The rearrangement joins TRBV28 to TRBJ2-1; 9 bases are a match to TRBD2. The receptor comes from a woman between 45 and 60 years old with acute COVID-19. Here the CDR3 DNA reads TGTGCCAGCCGGAAGACTAGCGGATCATACAATGAGCAGTTCTTC. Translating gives CASRKTSGSYNEQFF.